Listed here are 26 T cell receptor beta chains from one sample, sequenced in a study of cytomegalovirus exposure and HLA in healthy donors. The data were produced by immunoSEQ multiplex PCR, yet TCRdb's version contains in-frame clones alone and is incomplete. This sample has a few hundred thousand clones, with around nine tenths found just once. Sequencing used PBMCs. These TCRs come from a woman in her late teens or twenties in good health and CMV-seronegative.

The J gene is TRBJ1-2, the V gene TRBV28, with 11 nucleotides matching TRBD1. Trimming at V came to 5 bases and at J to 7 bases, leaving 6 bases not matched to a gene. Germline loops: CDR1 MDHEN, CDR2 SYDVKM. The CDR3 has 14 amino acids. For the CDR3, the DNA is TGTGCCAGCAGTACCCCCGGGACAGGGGGTGGCTACACCTTC. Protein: CASSTPGTGGGYTF.

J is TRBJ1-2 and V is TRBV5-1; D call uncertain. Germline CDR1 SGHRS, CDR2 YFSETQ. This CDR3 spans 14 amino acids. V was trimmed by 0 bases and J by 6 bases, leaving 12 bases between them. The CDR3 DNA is TGCGCCAGCAGCTTGGAATGGGGAGGAGATGGCTACACCTTC. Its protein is CASSLEWGGDGYTF.

The CDR3 DNA reads TGTGCCAGCAGTTACGGGGGGAATGAGCAGTTCTTC. This gives the protein CASSYGGNEQFF. The chain has TRBV7-3 and TRBJ2-1; TRBD2 matches at 7 bases. Germline trimming cut 6 bases from V and 7 bases from J; bases unmatched to any gene: 3. The germline CDR1 and CDR2 sequences are SGHTA and FQGTGA. The CDR3 runs to 12 residues.

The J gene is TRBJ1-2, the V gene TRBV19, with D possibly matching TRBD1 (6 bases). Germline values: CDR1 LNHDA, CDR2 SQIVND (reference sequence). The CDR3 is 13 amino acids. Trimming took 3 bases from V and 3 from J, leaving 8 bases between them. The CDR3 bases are TGTGCCAGTAGTATCCAGGGGCACTATGGCTACACCTTC. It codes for CASSIQGHYGYTF. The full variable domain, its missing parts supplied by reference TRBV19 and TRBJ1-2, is DGGITQSPKYLFRKEGQNVTLSCEQNLNHDAMYWYRQDPGQGLRLIYYSQIVNDFQKGDIAEGYSVSREKKESFPLTVTSAQKNPTAFYLCASSIQGHYGYTFGSGTRLTVV.

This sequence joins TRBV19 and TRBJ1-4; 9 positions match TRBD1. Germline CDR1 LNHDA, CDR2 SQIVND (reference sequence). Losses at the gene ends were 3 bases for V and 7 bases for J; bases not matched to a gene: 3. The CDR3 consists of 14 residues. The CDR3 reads CASSILDRGEKLFF. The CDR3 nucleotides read TGTGCCAGTAGTATTTTGGACAGGGGTGAAAAACTGTTTTTT.

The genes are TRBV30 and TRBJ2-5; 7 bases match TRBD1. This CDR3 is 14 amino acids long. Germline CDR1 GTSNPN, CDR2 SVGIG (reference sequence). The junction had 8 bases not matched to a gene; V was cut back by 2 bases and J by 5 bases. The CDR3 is CAWSLRGLRETQYF. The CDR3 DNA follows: TGTGCCTGGAGTTTGAGGGGGCTGAGGGAGACCCAGTACTTC.

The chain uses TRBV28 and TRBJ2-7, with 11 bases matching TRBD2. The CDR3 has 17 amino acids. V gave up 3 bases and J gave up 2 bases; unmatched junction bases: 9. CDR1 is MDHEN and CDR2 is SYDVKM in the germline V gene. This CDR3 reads CASSFPGLAVKAYEQYF. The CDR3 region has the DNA TGTGCCAGCAGTTTTCCGGGACTAGCGGTTAAGGCCTACGAGCAGTACTTC. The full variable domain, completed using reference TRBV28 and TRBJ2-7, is DVKVTQSSRYLVKRTGEKVFLECVQDMDHENMFWYRQDPGLGLRLIYFSYDVKMKEKGDIPEGYSVSREKKERFSLILESASTNQTSMYLCASSFPGLAVKAYEQYFGPGTRLTVT.

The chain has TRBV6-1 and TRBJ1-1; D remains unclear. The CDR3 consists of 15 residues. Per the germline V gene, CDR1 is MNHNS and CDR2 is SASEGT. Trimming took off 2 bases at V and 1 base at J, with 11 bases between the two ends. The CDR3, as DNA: TGTGCCAGCAGTGAACCCCGACAAAGGAACACTGAAGCTTTCTTT. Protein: CASSEPRQRNTEAFF.

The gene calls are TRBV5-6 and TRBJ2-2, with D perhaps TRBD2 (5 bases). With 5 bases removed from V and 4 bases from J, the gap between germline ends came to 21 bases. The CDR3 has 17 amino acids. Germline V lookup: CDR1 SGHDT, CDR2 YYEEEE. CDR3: CASRFRRGNGGTGELFF. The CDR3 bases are TGTGCCAGCAGGTTTCGGCGAGGGAATGGTGGCACCGGGGAGCTGTTTTTT.

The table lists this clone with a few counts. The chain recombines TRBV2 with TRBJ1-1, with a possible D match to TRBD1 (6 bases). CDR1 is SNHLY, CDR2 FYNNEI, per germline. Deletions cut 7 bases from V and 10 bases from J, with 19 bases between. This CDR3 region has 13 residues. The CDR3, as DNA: TGTGCCAGCATCGAAAGACAGGCCATAGGAGCTTTCTTT. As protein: CASIERQAIGAFF.

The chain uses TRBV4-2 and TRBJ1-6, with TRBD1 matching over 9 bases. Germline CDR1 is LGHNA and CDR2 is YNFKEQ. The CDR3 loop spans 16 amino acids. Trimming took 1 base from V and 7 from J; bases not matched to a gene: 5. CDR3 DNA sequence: TGTGCCAGCAGCCAAGTAGAGGGACAGGGCAATTCACCCCTCCACTTT. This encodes CASSQVEGQGNSPLHF.

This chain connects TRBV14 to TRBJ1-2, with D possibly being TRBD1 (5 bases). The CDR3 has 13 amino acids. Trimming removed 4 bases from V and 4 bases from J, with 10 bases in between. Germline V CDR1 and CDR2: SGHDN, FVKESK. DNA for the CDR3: TGTGCCAGCAGCCCAGGGAGGGGCTATGGCTACACCTTC. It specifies CASSPGRGYGYTF. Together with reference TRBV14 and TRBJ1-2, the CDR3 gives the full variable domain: EAGVTQFPSHSVIEKGQTVTLRCDPISGHDNLYWYRRVMGKEIKFLLHFVKESKQDESGMPNNRFLAERTGGTYSTLKVQPAELEDSGVYFCASSPGRGYGYTFGSGTRLTVV.

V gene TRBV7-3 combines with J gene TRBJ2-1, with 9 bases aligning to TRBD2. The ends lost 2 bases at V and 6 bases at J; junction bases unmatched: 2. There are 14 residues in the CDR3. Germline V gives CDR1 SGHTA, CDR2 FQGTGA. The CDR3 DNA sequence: TGTGCCAGCAGCTTACGACTAGCGGCCAATGAGCAGTTCTTC. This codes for CASSLRLAANEQFF. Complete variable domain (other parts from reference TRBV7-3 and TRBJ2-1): GAGVSQTPSNKVTEKGKYVELRCDPISGHTALYWYRQSLGQGPEFLIYFQGTGAADDSGLPNDRFFAVRPEGSVSTLKIQRTERGDSAVYLCASSLRLAANEQFFGPGTRLTVL.

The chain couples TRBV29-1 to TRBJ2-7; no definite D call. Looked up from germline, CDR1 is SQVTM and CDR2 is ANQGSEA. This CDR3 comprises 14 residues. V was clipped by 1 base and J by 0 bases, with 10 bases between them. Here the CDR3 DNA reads TGCAGCGTTGAAGGGTTGGGCAGCTCCTACGAGCAGTACTTC. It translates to CSVEGLGSSYEQYF.

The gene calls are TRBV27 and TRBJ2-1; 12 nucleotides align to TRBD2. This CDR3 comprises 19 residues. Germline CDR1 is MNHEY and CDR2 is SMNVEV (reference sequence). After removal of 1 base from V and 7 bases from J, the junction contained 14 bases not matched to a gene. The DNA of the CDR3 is TGTGCCAGCAGTTTATTGCTAGCGGGAGGGCCAGGCACCACGAATGAGCAGTTCTTC. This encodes CASSLLLAGGPGTTNEQFF.

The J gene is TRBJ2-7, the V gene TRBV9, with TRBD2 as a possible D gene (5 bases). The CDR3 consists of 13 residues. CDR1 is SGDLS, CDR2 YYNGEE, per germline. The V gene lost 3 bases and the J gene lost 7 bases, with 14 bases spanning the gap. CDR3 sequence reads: CASSADLGGEQYF. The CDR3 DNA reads TGTGCCAGCAGCGCGGACTTGGGCGGGGAGCAGTACTTC.

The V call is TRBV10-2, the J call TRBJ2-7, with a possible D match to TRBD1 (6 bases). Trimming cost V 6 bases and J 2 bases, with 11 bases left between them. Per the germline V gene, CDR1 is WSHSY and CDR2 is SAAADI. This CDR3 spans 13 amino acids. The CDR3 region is CASSLAGAYEQYF. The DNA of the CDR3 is TGCGCCAGCAGCCTTGCAGGGGCCTACGAGCAGTACTTC.

CDR3 in amino acids: CARDPTGGADEAFF. The CDR3 DNA reads TGTGCCCGGGACCCGACAGGGGGCGCGGATGAAGCTTTCTTT. The rearrangement uses TRBV30 and TRBJ1-1, with 10 bases lining up with TRBD1. The CDR3 totals 14 residues. The ends lost 8 bases at V and 7 bases at J; junction bases unmatched: 13. Looked up from germline, CDR1 is GTSNPN and CDR2 is SVGIG (reference sequence).

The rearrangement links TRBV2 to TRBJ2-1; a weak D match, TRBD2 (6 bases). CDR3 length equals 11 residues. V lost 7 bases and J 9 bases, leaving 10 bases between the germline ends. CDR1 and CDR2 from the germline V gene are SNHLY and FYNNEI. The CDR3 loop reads CASKVGSEQFF. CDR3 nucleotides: TGTGCCAGCAAAGTCGGGAGTGAGCAGTTCTTC.

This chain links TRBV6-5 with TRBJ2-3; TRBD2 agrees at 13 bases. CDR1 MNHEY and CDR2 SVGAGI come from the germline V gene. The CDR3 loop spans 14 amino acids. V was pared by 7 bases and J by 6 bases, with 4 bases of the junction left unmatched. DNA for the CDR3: TGTGCCAGCAAACCGGGACTAGCGGGGGATACGCAGTATTTT. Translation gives CASKPGLAGDTQYF.

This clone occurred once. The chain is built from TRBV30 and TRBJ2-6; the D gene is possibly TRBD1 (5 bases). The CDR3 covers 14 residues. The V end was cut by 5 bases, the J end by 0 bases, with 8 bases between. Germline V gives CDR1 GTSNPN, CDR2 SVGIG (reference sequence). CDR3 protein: CAWDRSSGANVLTF. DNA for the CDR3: TGTGCCTGGGACAGAAGCTCTGGGGCCAACGTCCTGACTTTC.

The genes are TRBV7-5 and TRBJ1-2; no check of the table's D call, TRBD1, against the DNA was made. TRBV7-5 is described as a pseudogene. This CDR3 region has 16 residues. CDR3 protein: CVRTRTPGTAQPGYTF. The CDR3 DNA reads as TGTGTCAGAACACGAACCCCCGGGACAGCCCAGCCTGGCTACACCTTC.

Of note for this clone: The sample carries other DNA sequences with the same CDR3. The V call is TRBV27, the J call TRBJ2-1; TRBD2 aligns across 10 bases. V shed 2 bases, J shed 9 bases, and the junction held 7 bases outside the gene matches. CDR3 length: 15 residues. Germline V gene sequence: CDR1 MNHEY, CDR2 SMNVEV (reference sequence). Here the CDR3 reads CASSLVLAGVSEQFF. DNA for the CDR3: TGTGCCAGCAGTTTAGTCCTAGCGGGAGTTAGTGAGCAGTTCTTC.

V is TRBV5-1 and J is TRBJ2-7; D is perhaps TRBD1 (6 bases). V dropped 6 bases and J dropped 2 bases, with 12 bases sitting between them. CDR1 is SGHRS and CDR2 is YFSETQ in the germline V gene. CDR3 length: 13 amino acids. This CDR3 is CASILGDTYEQYF. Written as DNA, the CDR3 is TGCGCCAGCATACTTGGGGACACCTACGAGCAGTACTTC.

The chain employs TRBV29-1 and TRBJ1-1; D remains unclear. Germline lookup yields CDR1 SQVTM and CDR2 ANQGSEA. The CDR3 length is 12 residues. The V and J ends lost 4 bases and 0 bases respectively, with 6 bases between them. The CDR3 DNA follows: TGCAGCGTTGGTTCGGTGAACACTGAAGCTTTCTTT. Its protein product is CSVGSVNTEAFF.

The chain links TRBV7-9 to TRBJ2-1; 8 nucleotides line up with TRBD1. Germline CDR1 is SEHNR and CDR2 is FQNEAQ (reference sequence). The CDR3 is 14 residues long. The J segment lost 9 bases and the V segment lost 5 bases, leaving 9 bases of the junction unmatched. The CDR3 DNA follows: TGTGCCAGCAGCACCTGGACAGGGAAGGGTGAGCAGTTCTTC. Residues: CASSTWTGKGEQFF.